The subject of this entry is one T cell receptor (beta chain). These data belong to a study of blood T cell repertoires in COVID-19. The wider study: The United States, Italy and Spain supplied acute and convalescent COVID-19 samples. From T cells, B-cell-depleted T cells, or PBMCs came the material, which was cDNA or gDNA.

Per the authors' pipeline: The assay estimated nucleated cells by amplifying reference gene primers. The assay was immunoSEQ multiplex PCR, and TCRdb's table has in-frame clones only and misses some. From that table come the V and J calls and clone size; the DNA was used to work out D and trimming. Of roughly 59,000 clones listed, about 81% are singletons. From germline, CDR1 is MDHEN and CDR2 SYDVKM. Trimming removed 7 bases from V and 1 base from J, with 20 bases in between. The CDR3 consists of 17 residues. What was sequenced was peripheral blood. This receptor was taken from a man older than 75 with acute or convalescent COVID-19. V and J are TRBV28 and TRBJ1-5; D is possibly TRBD1 (6 bases). CDR3 coding DNA: TGTGCCAGCACCCTTAGGTCCCCGGGACACAGCAATCAGCCCCAGCATTTT. Amino acids: CASTLRSPGHSNQPQHF.